The following is a T cell receptor beta chain sequence with its context. What it binds is not known. The source of the sample is a study of shared clonotypes between healthy human individuals. Study-level background: Sampling drew on donors who were two women and a few men aged 18 to 49. Study-wide points: Clonotypes which were not shared had lower generation probabilities than clonotypes that all four donors shared.

Participating donors were healthy, HIV-negative adults free of recent acute infections or vaccinations. Replicate sorted-subset PCRs were loaded with roughly 200 ng DNA, 29,000 or so T cell genomes. Produced via immunoSEQ multiplex PCR; TCRdb's table is partial and in-frame only. The data contain about 980,000 clones, 60% to 85% of them seen just once; the ten biggest clones take up approximately 1.5%. This CDR3 has 16 residues. Per the germline V gene, CDR1 is MRHNA and CDR2 is SNTAGT. Deletions cut 3 bases from V and 0 bases from J, with 14 bases between. The receptor comes from a man aged 18 to 30 in good health. The chain recombines TRBV6-4 with TRBJ1-1, with D possibly matching TRBD1 (5 bases). Sequenced input: memory CD4+ T cells sorted from blood. Subset described: CD45RA-negative fraction. The CDR3 DNA sequence: TGTGCCAGCAGTGAATCTGGGGGAGGGCTGAACACTGAAGCTTTCTTT. This sequence encodes CASSESGGGLNTEAFF.